This TCR beta chain was sequenced in a study of shared clonotypes between healthy human individuals. Libraries were prepared by immunoSEQ multiplex PCR; TCRdb keeps only in-frame clonotypes and omits some of them. The sample has a few hundred thousand clones; roughly four fifths are singletons. The specimen was PBMCs. This receptor was identified in a woman between 40 and 50 years old in good health. Some clones in this sample may be carry-over from other donors' samples.

CDR3 bases: TGTGCCAGCAGCTTAGTTCGGGACGCCTCTGAAAAACTGTTTTTT. Its translation: CASSLVRDASEKLFF. The chain links TRBV7-8 to TRBJ1-4, with TRBD1 as a possible D gene (5 bases). Trimming removed 1 base at V and 7 bases at J, with 13 bases between. The CDR3 extends over 15 amino acids. Germline values: CDR1 SGHVS, CDR2 FQNEAQ.